The source of this T cell receptor beta chain is a study of brain T cells in children with intractable seizures. Study-level results: Clones missing pre-surgery may reflect undersampling of that blood sample.

The protocol was immunoSEQ multiplex PCR, while the TCRdb copy is restricted to in-frame clones and leaves out a portion. The sample holds tens of thousands of clones, just over 90% seen once. Trimming left V 1 base short and J 0 bases short, with 10 bases between. The CDR3 totals 16 residues. Germline assignment: CDR1 LGHDT and CDR2 YNNKEL (reference sequence). Patients received at least one anti-epileptic drug before surgery. In regard to this clone: Antigen: not known.

The receptor comes from a boy in the first two years of life with tuberous sclerosis and intractable seizures. Sequences were derived from peripheral blood, sampled at surgery. The rearrangement joins TRBV3-1 (or the pseudogene TRBV3-2) to TRBJ1-5, with D possibly TRBD1 on 5 matching bases. CDR3 nucleotide sequence: TGTGCCAGCAGCCAAGGGGGGATGACTAGCAATCAGCCCCAGCATTTT. Translating it yields CASSQGGMTSNQPQHF.